This entry lists 2 T cell receptor beta chains sequenced from one sample in a study of a mutant IDH1 vaccine in newly diagnosed glioma. The time point here: week 11, during vaccination. Mutant IDH1 20-mer peptide, at 300 ug, made up each vaccine dose, with topical imiquimod. These receptors are not linked to any known antigen. The table came from immunoSEQ multiplex PCR; TCRdb's copy has only in-frame clones and leaves some out. The sample lists tens of thousands of clones, less than 80% seen once, with around 8% in the top ten. This specimen consisted of PBMCs, obtained from a glioma patient whose treatment included an IDH1 peptide vaccine. These receptors were taken from a middle-aged man with glioma.

The J gene is TRBJ2-1, the V gene TRBV19, with D possibly being TRBD2 (6 bases). The CDR3 extends over 15 amino acids. V shed 3 bases and J shed 5 bases, with 14 bases lying between them. Per germline, CDR1 LNHDA and CDR2 SQIVND (reference sequence). CDR3 sequence: CASSIGTPLNNEQFF. The CDR3 DNA is TGTGCCAGTAGTATTGGGACTCCCCTTAACAATGAGCAGTTCTTC.

This chain links TRBV30 with TRBJ2-1; D is uncertain. This CDR3 contains 12 residues. Trimming took off 2 bases at V and 10 bases at J, with 12 bases between the two ends. Per the germline V gene, CDR1 is GTSNPN and CDR2 is SVGIG (reference sequence). In DNA, the CDR3 is TGTGCCTGGAGTCCGTATGGCCTAGAGCAGTTCTTC. It yields the protein CAWSPYGLEQFF.